The sequence of this TCR beta chain was determined in a study of T cell repertoires in cytomegalovirus infection. Study overall: CMV infection and matching HLA type were both indicated by public TCR beta signatures. Study-wide results and limits: Dominating the ex vivo response were HLA-C-restricted CMV-specific TCR beta clonotypes.

V gave up 4 bases and J gave up 0 bases; unmatched junction bases: 12. Looked up from germline, CDR1 is MNHEY and CDR2 is SVGEGT. This CDR3 region has 18 residues. TCRdb processed the reads anew with MiXCR; each CDR3 protein has one entry. The repertoire consists of about 490,000 distinct CDR3 sequences, with less than 30% occurring once and the leading ten covering around 14%. Turning to this clonotype: Antigen specificity is unknown.

This clonotype was obtained from a human donor in good health (CMV status not recorded). Some clones in this sample may be carry-over from other donors' samples. The source material was PBMCs. This chain links TRBV6-2 or TRBV6-3 with TRBJ1-5, with TRBD1 identical over 7 bases. The CDR3 loop is CASSFAKTGHYSNQPQHF. CDR3 DNA: TGTGCCAGCAGTTTCGCAAAGACAGGGCACTATAGCAATCAGCCCCAGCATTTT.